The 23 T cell receptor beta chains presented below share a single source sample, sequenced in a study of CD8+ T cells in alopecia areata. Sequencing templates came from extracted RNA that was reverse transcribed into cDNA. Clones were read by immunoSEQ multiplex PCR, and TCRdb kept only the in-frame ones, dropping some. The data show 150,000 to 200,000 clones, about three fifths seen once. Described treatment: oral pan-JAK inhibitor, 5-10 mg twice daily. The input for sequencing was CD4+ T cells sorted from blood, taken at week 4, from a patient treated with tofacitinib. All receptors derive from a human donor with alopecia areata.

The chain is built from TRBV29-1 and TRBJ1-4, with TRBD1 as a possible D gene (5 bases). V was trimmed by 7 bases and J by 7 bases, leaving 16 bases between them. Germline V gene sequence: CDR1 SQVTM, CDR2 ANQGSEA. This CDR3 region has 13 residues. The CDR3 sequence: CSASGTAGEKLFF. CDR3 coding DNA: TGCAGCGCCTCCGGGACCGCAGGTGAAAAACTGTTTTTT. Based on the CDR3 plus reference TRBV29-1 and TRBJ1-4, the full variable domain is SAVISQKPSRDICQRGTSLTIQCQVDSQVTMMFWYRQQPGQSLTLIATANQGSEATYESGFVIDKFPISRPNLTFSTLTVSNMSPEDSSIYLCSASGTAGEKLFFGSGTQLSVL.

The chain has TRBV6-5 and TRBJ2-7, with D perhaps given as TRBD1 or TRBD2 (5 bases each). V lost 6 bases and J lost 1, with 10 bases in between. Per the germline V gene, CDR1 is MNHEY and CDR2 is SVGAGI. The CDR3 runs 13 residues. This chain's CDR3 is CASREEGSYEQYF. The CDR3 DNA reads as TGTGCCAGCAGGGAAGAGGGGTCCTACGAGCAGTACTTC.

The chain has TRBV25-1 and TRBJ1-5, with D tentatively TRBD1 (5 bases). The CDR3 is 9 amino acids. In germline, CDR1 is MGHDK, CDR2 SYGVNS. Deletions cut 8 bases from V and 16 bases from J, with 12 bases between. As DNA, the CDR3 is TGTGCCAGCCGTCCGGGACCCCATTTT. Protein product: CASRPGPHF.

The chain employs TRBV6-5 and TRBJ2-7; D gene unclear. The germline V gene encodes CDR1 MNHEY and CDR2 SVGAGI. V was shortened by 5 bases and J by 3 bases, with 11 bases between the two germline ends. This CDR3 has 13 residues. The CDR3 loop is CASSVRGDYEQYF. The CDR3 DNA reads TGTGCCAGCAGTGTCCGTGGGGACTACGAGCAGTACTTC.

Here the CDR3 reads CSSRLVDTQYF. The CDR3 region has the DNA TGCAGCTCCCGACTGGTAGATACGCAGTATTTT. The chain has TRBV29-1 and TRBJ2-3, with D unresolved. The V end was cut by 8 bases, the J end by 5 bases, with 11 bases between. CDR3 length: 11 residues. Germline V gene lookup returns CDR1 SQVTM and CDR2 ANQGSEA.

V and J are TRBV29-1 and TRBJ1-1; TRBD1 aligns across 8 bases. This CDR3 region has 13 residues. Germline V gene lookup returns CDR1 SQVTM and CDR2 ANQGSEA. Trimming at V came to 2 bases and at J to 4 bases, leaving 3 bases not matched to a gene. The CDR3 nucleotides read TGCAGCGTTGAACTAACAGGGGGCACTGAAGCTTTCTTT. It translates to CSVELTGGTEAFF.

V and J are TRBV9 and TRBJ1-1, with D unclear. V shed 0 bases and J shed 0 bases, with 6 bases lying between them. Germline CDR1 and CDR2: SGDLS and YYNGEE. The CDR3 totals 14 residues. The CDR3 loop is CASSVDALNTEAFF. As DNA, the CDR3 is TGTGCCAGCAGCGTAGACGCACTGAACACTGAAGCTTTCTTT.

This chain uses TRBV11-2 with TRBJ2-5, with 7 bases fitting TRBD1. CDR3 length equals 17 residues. Per the germline V gene, CDR1 is SGHAT and CDR2 is FQNNGV. V trimming: 3 bases; J trimming: 1 base; junction bases outside the gene matches: 11. Here the CDR3 DNA reads TGTGCCAGCAGCTTCGGCCTACTTCGGGACAGCCAAGAGACCCAGTACTTC. This translates into CASSFGLLRDSQETQYF.

The chain has TRBV4-3 and TRBJ1-6; tentative D call: TRBD1 (6 bases). Germline CDR1 reads LGHNA; CDR2 reads YSLEER. The germline V and J ends were trimmed by 6 bases and 6 bases, with 12 bases remaining between them. The CDR3 has 14 residues. Here the CDR3 reads CASSLGQTNSPLHF. The CDR3 DNA sequence: TGCGCCAGCAGTCTAGGACAGACTAATTCACCCCTCCACTTT.

The genes are TRBV29-1 and TRBJ2-5, with D perhaps assigned TRBD1 or TRBD2 (5 bases each). The V and J ends lost 8 bases and 2 bases respectively, with 21 bases between them. The CDR3 is 15 residues long. Germline CDR1 is SQVTM and CDR2 is ANQGSEA. Here the CDR3 DNA reads TGCAGCCTCCTCGACCCTGGGACGAAACAAGAGACCCAGTACTTC. Its translation: CSLLDPGTKQETQYF.

The chain uses TRBV7-2 and TRBJ2-5; D remains ambiguous. This CDR3 spans 12 amino acids. Germline CDR1 and CDR2: SGHTA and FQGNSA. Trimming removed 5 bases from V and 4 bases from J, with 8 bases in between. CDR3 nucleotides: TGTGCCAGCAGCCCCGGGTTAGAGACCCAGTACTTC. It is translated as CASSPGLETQYF.

In its sample, this clone was seen a few times. V gene TRBV5-4 combines with J gene TRBJ2-2, with 8 bases lining up with TRBD2. With V trimmed by 7 bases and J by 3 bases, 11 bases remained unmatched. Per germline, CDR1 SGHNT and CDR2 YYREEE (reference sequence). CDR3 length equals 16 residues. This CDR3 is CASRTGGRFDTGELFF. The DNA of the CDR3 is TGTGCCAGCCGAACGGGGGGGCGGTTCGACACCGGGGAGCTGTTTTTT.

J is TRBJ2-5 and V is TRBV5-1; tentatively, D is TRBD1 (6 bases). V was shortened by 0 bases and J by 4 bases, with 13 bases between the two germline ends. CDR1 is SGHRS, CDR2 YFSETQ, per germline. The CDR3 covers 15 residues. In DNA, the CDR3 is TGCGCCAGCAGCTTGGACAGGGAAGTCGGAGAGACCCAGTACTTC. Translation: CASSLDREVGETQYF. Using reference TRBV5-1 and TRBJ2-5 for the parts outside the CDR3, the full variable domain is KAGVTQTPRYLIKTRGQQVTLSCSPISGHRSVSWYQQTPGQGLQFLFEYFSETQRNKGNFPGRFSGRQFSNSRSEMNVSTLELGDSALYLCASSLDREVGETQYFGPGTRLLVL.

The genes are TRBV11-2 and TRBJ1-6, with D perhaps TRBD1 (5 bases). V was clipped by 2 bases and J by 5 bases, with 10 bases between them. The germline V gene has CDR1 SGHAT and CDR2 FQNNGV. This CDR3 has 15 amino acids. The CDR3 reads CASSLLDTNNSPLHF. In DNA form, the CDR3 reads TGTGCCAGCAGCTTACTGGACACGAATAATTCACCCCTCCACTTT.

This chain connects TRBV19 to TRBJ2-1, with D uncertain. This CDR3 is built from 13 residues. The germline V and J ends were trimmed by 5 bases and 6 bases, with 11 bases remaining between them. In germline, CDR1 is LNHDA, CDR2 SQIVND (reference sequence). The CDR3 coding sequence is TGTGCCAGTAGTCTTTTGGGTTTCAATGAGCAGTTCTTC. As protein: CASSLLGFNEQFF.

The chain has TRBV27 and TRBJ1-6; D gene unclear. The CDR3 is 17 amino acids. CDR1 and CDR2 from the germline V gene are MNHEY and SMNVEV (reference sequence). V was cut by 1 base and J by 10 bases, with 20 bases left in between. The CDR3 sequence: CASSLYPSPQRGSPLHF. In DNA, the CDR3 is TGTGCCAGCAGTTTATACCCCTCCCCCCAGAGAGGGTCACCCCTCCACTTT.

The chain employs TRBV29-1 and TRBJ2-1; D possibly corresponds to TRBD2 (7 bases). V was cut by 7 bases and J by 8 bases, with 21 bases left in between. The germline V gene encodes CDR1 SQVTM and CDR2 ANQGSEA. The CDR3 loop spans 14 amino acids. The chain's CDR3 is CSADLARGGYEQFF. The DNA of the CDR3 is TGCAGCGCGGACTTAGCGAGGGGGGGCTATGAGCAGTTCTTC.

The chain uses TRBV29-1 and TRBJ2-3; a possible D gene is TRBD2 (6 bases). Germline-derived CDR1 and CDR2 are SQVTM and ANQGSEA. Trimming left V 7 bases short and J 4 bases short, with 18 bases between. There are 14 residues in the CDR3. CDR3 in amino acids: CSAAPGRGADTQYF. CDR3 DNA: TGCAGCGCCGCCCCAGGTCGCGGGGCAGATACGCAGTATTTT.

The sample holds one count of this clone. The chain employs TRBV27 and TRBJ1-5, with 9 bases fitting TRBD1. The germline V gene encodes CDR1 MNHEY and CDR2 SMNVEV (reference sequence). This CDR3 has 16 amino acids. The J segment lost 2 bases and the V segment lost 4 bases, leaving 6 bases of the junction unmatched. CDR3: CASSSGQGRGNQPQHF. The CDR3 DNA reads TGTGCCAGCAGTTCGGGACAGGGAAGGGGCAATCAGCCCCAGCATTTT.

The chain employs TRBV29-1 and TRBJ1-5, with 7 bases fitting TRBD1. V shed 4 bases and J 4 bases; nucleotides not matched to a gene: 4. The CDR3 runs 13 residues. CDR1 SQVTM and CDR2 ANQGSEA come from the germline V gene. The CDR3 region is CSVGGQSNQPQHF. The DNA for the CDR3 is TGCAGCGTTGGGGGACAGTCAAATCAGCCCCAGCATTTT.

V and J are TRBV29-1 and TRBJ2-7; TRBD2 aligns across 7 bases. CDR3 length: 12 residues. Trimming removed 5 bases from V and 4 bases from J; junction bases left unmatched: 5. The germline V gene has CDR1 SQVTM and CDR2 ANQGSEA. This CDR3 reads CSVKGLYYEQYF. The CDR3 DNA reads TGCAGCGTTAAGGGACTATATTACGAGCAGTACTTC.

This chain connects TRBV15 to TRBJ2-7; no firm D call. CDR3 length equals 14 residues. The germline CDR1 and CDR2 sequences are LNHNV and YYDKDF (reference sequence). Trimming shortened V by 0 bases and J by 1 base, and 7 bases separated the two germline ends. The CDR3 sequence: CATSREYRSYEQYF. The CDR3 DNA sequence: TGTGCCACCAGCAGAGAGTACAGATCCTACGAGCAGTACTTC.

This chain uses TRBV7-8 with TRBJ1-4, with D tentatively TRBD1 (6 bases). V was pared by 5 bases and J by 8 bases, with 18 bases between. CDR1 is SGHVS, CDR2 FQNEAQ, per germline. CDR3 size: 15 residues. The CDR3 reads CASSPLLGAGEKLFF. The CDR3 DNA is TGTGCCAGCAGCCCCCTCTTGGGGGCTGGGGAAAAACTGTTTTTT. Filled out from reference TRBV7-8 and TRBJ1-4, the complete variable domain reads GAGVSQSPRYKVAKRGQDVALRCDPISGHVSLFWYQQALGQGPEFLTYFQNEAQLDKSGLPSDRFFAERPEGSVSTLKIQRTQQEDSAVYLCASSPLLGAGEKLFFGSGTQLSVL.